One T cell receptor beta chain is described in this entry. CDR1 is SGHNT and CDR2 is YENEEA in the germline V gene. CDR3 length equals 16 residues. The J segment lost 3 bases and the V segment lost 1 base, leaving 1 base of the junction unmatched. The data were taken from a study of blood T cell repertoires in COVID-19. Study processing details: Researchers report that nucleated cell counts were estimated from reference gene primer amplification. Sequenced by immunoSEQ multiplex PCR; TCRdb stores in-frame clones only, minus some. The DNA was the basis for D and trimming; V, J and clone size are from that table. The sample includes a few hundred thousand clones, 75% to 90% of them seen just once.

This chain links TRBV11-3 with TRBJ2-7; 15 bases map to TRBD2. The sample taken for sequencing was peripheral blood. This receptor was obtained from a woman in her 30s with COVID-19, enrolled during active disease. CDR3 amino acids: CASSLGTSGRVYEQYF. CDR3 DNA sequence: TGTGCCAGCAGCTTAGGGACTAGCGGGAGGGTCTACGAGCAGTACTTC.